The table lists the clone carrying this T cell receptor (beta chain) with a few counts. TCRdb processed the RT-PCR reads anew with MiXCR; each CDR3 protein has one entry. Of hundreds of thousands of distinct CDR3 sequences in the sample, 14% are singletons; the top ten hold roughly 3.9%. This TCR was recovered from a female donor in good health, serving as a healthy control. The sample was memory CD4+ T cells from blood.

The CDR3 sequence: CSVRQSSRQPQHF. In nucleotides, the CDR3 is TGCAGCGTTCGCCAGAGCTCTCGTCAGCCCCAGCATTTT. The chain is built from TRBV29-1 and TRBJ1-5; D gene ambiguous. Trimming removed 5 bases from V and 6 bases from J, with 14 bases in between. Germline V gene lookup returns CDR1 SQVTM and CDR2 ANQGSEA. The CDR3 has 13 residues.